The source of this T cell receptor beta chain is a study of CD8 T cells in ankylosing spondylitis. Quantitative barcoded 5'-RACE was used to prepare TCR beta libraries. TCRdb independently ran MiXCR on the 5' RACE reads; one entry per CDR3 protein. The repertoire consists of about 300,000 distinct CDR3 sequences, with 20% occurring once and the leading ten covering roughly 3.6%. CDR3 length equals 13 residues. Germline V gives CDR1 LGHDT, CDR2 YNNKEL (reference sequence). V was shortened by 1 base and J by 7 bases, with 11 bases between the two germline ends. Material for sequencing was blood, either unsorted or a sorted T cell fraction (not recorded which). J is TRBJ2-7 and V is TRBV3-1; D is perhaps TRBD2 (5 bases). The sequence was collected from a female donor with ankylosing spondylitis or in good health (not recorded which). The CDR3 nucleotides are TGTGCCAGCAGCCAAGGAGGGTCGAGGGAGCAGTACTTC. This encodes CASSQGGSREQYF.